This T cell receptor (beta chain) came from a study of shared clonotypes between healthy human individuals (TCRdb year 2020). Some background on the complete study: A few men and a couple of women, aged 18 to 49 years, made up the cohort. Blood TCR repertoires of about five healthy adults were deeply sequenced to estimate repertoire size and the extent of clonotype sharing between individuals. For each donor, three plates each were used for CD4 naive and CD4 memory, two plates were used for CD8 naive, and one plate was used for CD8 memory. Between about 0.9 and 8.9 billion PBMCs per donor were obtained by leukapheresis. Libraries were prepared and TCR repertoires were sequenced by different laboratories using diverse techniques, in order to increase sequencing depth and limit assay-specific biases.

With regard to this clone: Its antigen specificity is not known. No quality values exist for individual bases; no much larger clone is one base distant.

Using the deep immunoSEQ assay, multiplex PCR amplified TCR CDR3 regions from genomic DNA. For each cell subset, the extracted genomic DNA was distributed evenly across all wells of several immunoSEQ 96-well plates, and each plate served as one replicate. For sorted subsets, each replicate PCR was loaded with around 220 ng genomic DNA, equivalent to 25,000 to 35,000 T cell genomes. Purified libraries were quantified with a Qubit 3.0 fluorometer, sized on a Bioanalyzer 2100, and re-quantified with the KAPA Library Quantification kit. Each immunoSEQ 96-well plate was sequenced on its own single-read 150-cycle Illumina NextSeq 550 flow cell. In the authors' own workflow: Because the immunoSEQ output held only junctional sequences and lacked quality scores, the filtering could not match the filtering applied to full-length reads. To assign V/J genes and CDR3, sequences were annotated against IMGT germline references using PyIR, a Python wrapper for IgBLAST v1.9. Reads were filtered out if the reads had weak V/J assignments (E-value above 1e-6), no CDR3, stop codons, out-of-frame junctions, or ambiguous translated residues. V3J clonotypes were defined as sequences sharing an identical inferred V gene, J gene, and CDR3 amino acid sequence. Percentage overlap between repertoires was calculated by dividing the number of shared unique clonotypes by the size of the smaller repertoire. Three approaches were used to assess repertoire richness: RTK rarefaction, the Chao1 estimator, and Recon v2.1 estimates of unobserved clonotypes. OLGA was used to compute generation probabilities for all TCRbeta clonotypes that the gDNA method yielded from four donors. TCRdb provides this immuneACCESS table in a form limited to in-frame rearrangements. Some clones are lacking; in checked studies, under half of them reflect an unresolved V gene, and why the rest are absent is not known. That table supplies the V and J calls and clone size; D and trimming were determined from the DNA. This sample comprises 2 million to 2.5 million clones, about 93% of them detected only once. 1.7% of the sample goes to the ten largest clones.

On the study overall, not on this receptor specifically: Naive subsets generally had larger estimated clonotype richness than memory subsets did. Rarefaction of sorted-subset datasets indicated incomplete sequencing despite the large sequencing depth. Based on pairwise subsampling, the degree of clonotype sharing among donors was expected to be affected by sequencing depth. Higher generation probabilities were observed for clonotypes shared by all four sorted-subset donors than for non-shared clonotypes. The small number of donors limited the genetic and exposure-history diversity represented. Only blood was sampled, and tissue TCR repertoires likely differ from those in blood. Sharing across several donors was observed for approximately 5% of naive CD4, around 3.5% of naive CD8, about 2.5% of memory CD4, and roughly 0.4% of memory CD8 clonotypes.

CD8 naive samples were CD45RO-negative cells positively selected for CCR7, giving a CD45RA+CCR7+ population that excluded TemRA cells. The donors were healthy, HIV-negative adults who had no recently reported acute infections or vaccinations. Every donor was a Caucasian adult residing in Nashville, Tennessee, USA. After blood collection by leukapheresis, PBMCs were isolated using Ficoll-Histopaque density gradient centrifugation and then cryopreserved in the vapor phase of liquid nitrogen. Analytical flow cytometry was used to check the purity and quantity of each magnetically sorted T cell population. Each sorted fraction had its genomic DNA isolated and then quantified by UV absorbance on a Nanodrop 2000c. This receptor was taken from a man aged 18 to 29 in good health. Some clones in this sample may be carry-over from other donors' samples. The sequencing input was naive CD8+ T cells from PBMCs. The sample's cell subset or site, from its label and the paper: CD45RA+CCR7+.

The CDR3 has the sequence CASSLWGTDGETQYF. The DNA is TGTGCCAGCAGCTTATGGGGGACAGATGGGGAGACCCAGTACTTC. The chain is encoded by TRBV7-8 joined to TRBJ2-5, and TRBD1 matches 7 of the central bases. For CDR1 and CDR2, the germline V gene lists SGHVS and FQNEAQ. Ends trimmed: V by 2 bases, J by 5 bases; bases unmatched to a gene: 8. From the cysteine up to the phenylalanine, the CDR3 has a length of 15 residues. Just CDR3 DNA is preserved here, 45 bases in frame from base 1.